These 23 T cell receptor beta chains were all obtained from the same sample, sequenced in a study of T cells after somatic rescue of genetic block. Sequencing used immunoSEQ multiplex PCR; TCRdb keeps in-frame clones, though not all of them. This table has about 52,000 clones, 96% appearing once. Sample: peripheral blood mononuclear cells (PBMCs). The receptors were sampled from a child younger than two.

This clone was observed a few times. V gene TRBV25-1 combines with J gene TRBJ2-7; D is uncertain. The V gene lost 3 bases and the J gene lost 0 bases, with 3 bases spanning the gap. The CDR3 has 12 residues. Germline V lookup: CDR1 MGHDK, CDR2 SYGVNS. This chain's CDR3 is CASSDSSYEQYF. CDR3 coding DNA: TGTGCCAGCAGTGACAGCTCCTACGAGCAGTACTTC.

Regarding this clone: This CDR3 is also generated by other DNA sequences in the sample. The chain recombines TRBV9 with TRBJ2-3; TRBD2 aligns across 9 bases. Germline values: CDR1 SGDLS, CDR2 YYNGEE. The CDR3 consists of 15 residues. V trimming: 2 bases; J trimming: 3 bases; junction bases outside the gene matches: 4. The chain's CDR3 is CASSVGTSGTDTQYF. The CDR3, as DNA: TGTGCCAGCAGCGTGGGTACTAGCGGGACAGATACGCAGTATTTT.

The chain uses TRBV10-1 and TRBJ2-3; 10 nucleotides align to TRBD2. CDR1 is WNHNN and CDR2 is SYGVQD in the germline V gene (reference sequence). After removal of 5 bases from V and 6 bases from J, the junction contained 2 bases not matched to a gene. The CDR3 has 13 amino acids. CDR3 sequence (DNA): TGCGCCAGCAGTAGCGGGAGGGCCGATACGCAGTATTTT. This gives the protein CASSSGRADTQYF.

The J gene is TRBJ2-7, the V gene TRBV7-9, with 9 bases lining up with TRBD1. The V gene end was trimmed by 6 bases and the J gene end by 0 bases; junction bases not matched to a gene: 6. Germline values: CDR1 SEHNR, CDR2 FQNEAQ (reference sequence). The CDR3 is made up of 15 amino acids. This chain's CDR3 is CASRAGTGTSYEQYF. The CDR3 DNA reads TGTGCCAGCAGGGCCGGGACAGGGACCTCCTACGAGCAGTACTTC.

The V call is TRBV6-5, the J call TRBJ1-1; D gene unclear. Trimming shortened V by 0 bases and J by 1 base, and 3 bases separated the two germline ends. The CDR3 loop spans 13 amino acids. Germline CDR1 MNHEY, CDR2 SVGAGI. The DNA of the CDR3 is TGTGCCAGCAGTTACTCGCGGAACACTGAAGCTTTCTTT. The encoded protein is CASSYSRNTEAFF.

Turning to this clone: An end of the junction differs from the germline gene, which may be a read error. The rearrangement links TRBV7-7 to TRBJ1-2; TRBD1 matches 9 bases. The germline V gene has CDR1 SSHAT and CDR2 FNYEAQ (reference sequence). This CDR3 region has 11 residues. CDR3 sequence reads: CASRTGVGYTF. The DNA of the CDR3 is TGTGCTAGCAGGACAGGGGTTGGCTACACCTTC.

This chain uses TRBV5-4 with TRBJ1-1; no definite D call. The ends were cut back, 2 bases at V and 4 bases at J, with 6 bases in the middle. CDR3 length: 12 amino acids. Germline loops: CDR1 SGHNT, CDR2 YYREEE (reference sequence). CDR3: CASSFGRTEAFF. CDR3 DNA: TGTGCCAGCAGCTTTGGACGCACTGAAGCTTTCTTT.

The table lists this clone with a count of one. The chain carries TRBV18 and TRBJ1-4; the D gene is possibly TRBD1 (6 bases). The CDR3 runs 14 residues. Germline CDR1 and CDR2: KGHSH and LQKENI. Trimming left V 6 bases short and J 2 bases short, with 10 bases between. The CDR3 sequence: CASSNRDTNEKLFF. The CDR3 nucleotides are TGTGCCAGCTCCAACAGGGATACTAATGAAAAACTGTTTTTT.

This chain links TRBV27 with TRBJ1-2, with 10 bases fitting TRBD1. Trimming took 11 bases from V and 6 from J; bases not matched to a gene: 0. The length of the CDR3 is 10 residues. CDR1 and CDR2 from the germline V gene are MNHEY and SMNVEV (reference sequence). CDR3 loop: CAGTGDGYTF. The CDR3 coding sequence is TGTGCCGGGACAGGGGATGGCTACACCTTC.

This chain uses TRBV4-1 with TRBJ1-5, with D tentatively TRBD1 (5 bases). Per germline, CDR1 MGHRA and CDR2 YSYEKL. CDR3 size: 12 residues. Trimming pared 1 base from V and 7 bases from J, leaving 5 bases between. In nucleotides, the CDR3 is TGCGCCAGCAGCCAAGGGGGCCAGCCCCAGCATTTT. As protein: CASSQGGQPQHF.

The chain combines TRBV11-2 with TRBJ2-5; perhaps D is TRBD1 or TRBD2 (5 bases each). Germline V gene data show CDR1 as SGHAT and CDR2 as FQNNGV. The germline V and J ends were trimmed by 1 base and 5 bases, with 20 bases remaining between them. This CDR3 has 17 amino acids. DNA of the CDR3: TGTGCCAGCAGCTTAGGCTTTGGGACGCCCGGTCGGGAGACCCAGTACTTC. Translated: CASSLGFGTPGRETQYF.

This chain connects TRBV9 to TRBJ2-1, with TRBD2 matching 8 bases. This CDR3 region has 15 residues. V shed 3 bases, J shed 2 bases, and the junction held 4 bases outside the gene matches. Per the germline V gene, CDR1 is SGDLS and CDR2 is YYNGEE. The CDR3 region is CASSASGSTYNEQFF. The DNA of the CDR3 is TGTGCCAGCAGCGCCAGCGGGAGCACCTACAATGAGCAGTTCTTC.

DNA of the CDR3: TGCAGCGTTGTCCGTGGGCGCACAGATACGCAGTATTTT. Protein: CSVVRGRTDTQYF. The V call is TRBV29-1, the J call TRBJ2-3; D is uncertain. The CDR3 sequence is 13 residues long. Germline V gene sequence: CDR1 SQVTM, CDR2 ANQGSEA. Trimming pared 4 bases from V and 1 base from J, leaving 9 bases between.

V gene TRBV5-1 combines with J gene TRBJ2-7; TRBD2 is a possible D gene (6 bases). The CDR3 covers 15 residues. CDR1 and CDR2 (germline): SGHRS, YFSETQ. V dropped 3 bases and J dropped 3 bases, with 16 bases sitting between them. CDR3 region: CASSSSVSGIYEQYF. The CDR3 region has the DNA TGCGCCAGCAGCTCGTCGGTTAGCGGTATCTACGAGCAGTACTTC. Complete variable domain (other parts from reference TRBV5-1 and TRBJ2-7): KAGVTQTPRYLIKTRGQQVTLSCSPISGHRSVSWYQQTPGQGLQFLFEYFSETQRNKGNFPGRFSGRQFSNSRSEMNVSTLELGDSALYLCASSSSVSGIYEQYFGPGTRLTVT.

The chain joins TRBV5-1 to TRBJ2-2; 9 positions match TRBD2. V lost 5 bases and J lost 3; bases outside the gene matches: 2. Germline loops: CDR1 SGHRS, CDR2 YFSETQ. CDR3 length: 14 residues. The DNA for the CDR3 is TGCGCCAGCAGGGGACTAGCCGACACCGGGGAGCTGTTTTTT. It codes for CASRGLADTGELFF.

The chain is built from TRBV9 and TRBJ1-5, with 7 bases matching TRBD1. The junction had 1 base not matched to a gene; V was cut back by 3 bases and J by 4 bases. The CDR3 is 13 amino acids. Per the germline V gene, CDR1 is SGDLS and CDR2 is YYNGEE. CDR3: CASSAGGNQPQHF. In nucleotides, the CDR3 is TGTGCCAGCAGCGCAGGGGGGAATCAGCCCCAGCATTTT.

This chain uses TRBV6-5 with TRBJ1-1; D call uncertain. The CDR3 extends over 11 amino acids. V was trimmed by 7 bases and J by 3 bases, leaving 6 bases between them. Germline CDR1 reads MNHEY; CDR2 reads SVGAGI. The CDR3 is CASISYTEAFF. The CDR3 DNA follows: TGTGCCAGCATAAGCTACACTGAAGCTTTCTTT.

The rearrangement uses TRBV5-1 and TRBJ2-7; the D is unclear. This CDR3 has 12 residues. Germline V gene data show CDR1 as SGHRS and CDR2 as YFSETQ. V was cut by 2 bases and J by 7 bases, with 10 bases left in between. The CDR3 DNA is TGCGCCAGCAGCTTAACCGGTGGTGAGCAGTACTTC. Its protein product is CASSLTGGEQYF. Full variable domain (remainder filled in from reference TRBV5-1 and TRBJ2-7): KAGVTQTPRYLIKTRGQQVTLSCSPISGHRSVSWYQQTPGQGLQFLFEYFSETQRNKGNFPGRFSGRQFSNSRSEMNVSTLELGDSALYLCASSLTGGEQYFGPGTRLTVT.

V is TRBV6-1 and J is TRBJ2-4, with D hard to call. Germline loops: CDR1 MNHNS, CDR2 SASEGT. Trimming cost V 4 bases and J 1 base, with 17 bases left between them. The CDR3 contains 17 residues. The CDR3 DNA sequence: TGTGCCAGCAGTGTTGAGACCCAAGGAAGGGCCAAAAACATTCAGTACTTC. Residues: CASSVETQGRAKNIQYF.

This clone was seen only a few times. The chain joins TRBV6-5 to TRBJ1-2, with D unclear. The CDR3 runs to 8 residues. Germline CDR1 reads MNHEY; CDR2 reads SVGAGI. V gave up 10 bases and J gave up 12 bases, with 9 bases separating them. DNA of the CDR3: TGTGCCATCCCCGGGGACACCTTC. This sequence encodes CAIPGDTF.

V and J are TRBV5-4 and TRBJ1-2; D gene uncertain. This CDR3 has 14 residues. Trimming cost V 3 bases and J 2 bases, with 11 bases left between them. Germline V lookup: CDR1 SGHNT, CDR2 YYREEE (reference sequence). The CDR3 sequence is CASSSMTLNYGYTF. CDR3 DNA: TGTGCCAGCAGCTCAATGACACTCAACTATGGCTACACCTTC.

The chain joins TRBV6-5 to TRBJ1-4; D not resolved. V was pared by 0 bases and J by 4 bases, with 12 bases between. Looked up from germline, CDR1 is MNHEY and CDR2 is SVGAGI. This CDR3 has 16 amino acids. CDR3 in DNA: TGTGCCAGCAGTTACTCGAGGGCGGAGCTTAATGAAAAACTGTTTTTT. Its protein is CASSYSRAELNEKLFF.

The chain is built from TRBV7-8 and TRBJ2-3, with D perhaps TRBD1 (5 bases). CDR1 is SGHVS, CDR2 FQNEAQ, per germline. V lost 1 base to trimming and J lost 4 bases, with 9 bases between them. The CDR3 contains 14 residues. Here the CDR3 DNA reads TGTGCCAGCAGCTTAGTCAGGGATCCAGATACGCAGTATTTT. Translating it yields CASSLVRDPDTQYF.